This TCR beta chain originates from a study of OX40 agonist ivuxolimab in advanced cancers. Whole-study context: While on treatment, patients had intravenous ivuxolimab at 0.01 to 10 mg/kg every 2 weeks.

This clone came up once. The antigen is undetermined. TCRdb's copy holds only in-frame clones and misses some; the assay was immunoSEQ multiplex PCR. The table includes about 78,000 clones, around 94% detected once. Blood sampling was done at baseline, cycle 4 day 1, and cycle 7 day 1. CDR3 size: 15 residues. CDR1 and CDR2 (germline): MNHEY, SVGAGI. Trimming left V 2 bases short and J 2 bases short, with 9 bases between. Study-level findings and limits: Average numbers of expanded clones were greater in CD8+ T cells than in CD4+. Within 6 weeks, CD4+ and CD8+ blood T cells expanded clonally at 0.1 to 3.0 mg/kg.

Sequenced material: CD4+ or CD8+ T cells sorted from blood, taken in a trial of the OX40 agonist ivuxolimab. The sequence derives from an adult with an advanced solid tumor such as melanoma, head and neck, liver or kidney cancer. This chain connects TRBV6-5 to TRBJ1-4, with D perhaps TRBD1 (5 bases). The CDR3 bases are TGTGCCAGCAGTTACGGGGGACTTACTAATGAAAAACTGTTTTTT. As protein: CASSYGGLTNEKLFF.